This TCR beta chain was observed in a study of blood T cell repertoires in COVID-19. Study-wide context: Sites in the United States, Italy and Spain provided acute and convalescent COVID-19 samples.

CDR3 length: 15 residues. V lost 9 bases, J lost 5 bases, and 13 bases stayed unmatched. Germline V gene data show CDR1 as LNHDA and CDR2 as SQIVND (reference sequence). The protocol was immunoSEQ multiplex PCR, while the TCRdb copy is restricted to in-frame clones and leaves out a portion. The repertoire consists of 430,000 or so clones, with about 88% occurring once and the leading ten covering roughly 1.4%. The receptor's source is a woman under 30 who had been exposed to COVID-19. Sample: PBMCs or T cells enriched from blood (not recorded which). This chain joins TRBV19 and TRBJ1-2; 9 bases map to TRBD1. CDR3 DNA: TGTGCCAGCACCGGGACAGGGATAGGGGTTTATGGCTACACCTTC. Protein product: CASTGTGIGVYGYTF.